Listed here are 10 T cell receptor beta chains from one sample, sequenced in a study of chemoradiotherapy in HPV16-positive cancers. Sequenced by immunoSEQ multiplex PCR; TCRdb stores in-frame clones only, minus some. In the table there are tens of thousands of clones, roughly 82% of which are singletons. This sample comprised blood, obtained from a patient who underwent chemoradiotherapy. The receptor source for this set is a human donor with HPV-associated anogenital cancer.

The V call is TRBV5-1, the J call TRBJ2-3; TRBD2 agrees at 11 bases. This CDR3 has 19 residues. Per germline, CDR1 SGHRS and CDR2 YFSETQ. The trim removed 4 bases at V and 1 base at J, leaving 14 bases unmatched. The DNA for the CDR3 is TGCGCCAGCAGCGTCGGCTCCACTAGCGGGGGCCCGGGCACAGATACGCAGTATTTT. Residues: CASSVGSTSGGPGTDTQYF. Looking up the rest from reference TRBV5-1 and TRBJ2-3 gives the full variable domain: KAGVTQTPRYLIKTRGQQVTLSCSPISGHRSVSWYQQTPGQGLQFLFEYFSETQRNKGNFPGRFSGRQFSNSRSEMNVSTLELGDSALYLCASSVGSTSGGPGTDTQYFGPGTRLTVL.

The chain recombines TRBV19 with TRBJ1-2; 9 bases line up with TRBD1. This CDR3 contains 19 residues. CDR1 LNHDA and CDR2 SQIVND come from the germline V gene (reference sequence). V lost 2 bases to trimming and J lost 5 bases; unmatched junction nucleotides: 18. CDR3 coding DNA: TGTGCCAGTAGTATACTCTGGGGGACAGGGCCACATACCCCTTATGGCTACACCTTC. Residues: CASSILWGTGPHTPYGYTF. Looking up the rest from reference TRBV19 and TRBJ1-2 gives the full variable domain: DGGITQSPKYLFRKEGQNVTLSCEQNLNHDAMYWYRQDPGQGLRLIYYSQIVNDFQKGDIAEGYSVSREKKESFPLTVTSAQKNPTAFYLCASSILWGTGPHTPYGYTFGSGTRLTVV.

The gene calls are TRBV5-6 and TRBJ1-1, with D possibly being TRBD1 (6 bases). The CDR3 has 14 amino acids. Trimming removed 4 bases at V and 4 bases at J, with 14 bases between. The V gene's germline CDR1 is SGHDT and CDR2 YYEEEE. CDR3 nucleotides: TGTGCCAGCAGCCGACGGGGGCGGGGCACTGAAGCTTTCTTT. Its translation: CASSRRGRGTEAFF.

DNA of the CDR3: TGTGCCAGCAGCCTTGGGTCGAAGGGGTTCTATGGCTACACCTTC. Its protein is CASSLGSKGFYGYTF. The chain is built from TRBV6-5 and TRBJ1-2; D is possibly TRBD1 (5 bases). CDR3 length equals 15 residues. The germline V and J ends were trimmed by 6 bases and 4 bases, with 18 bases remaining between them. Germline V gives CDR1 MNHEY, CDR2 SVGAGI.

The chain links TRBV9 to TRBJ1-6; D is uncertain. This CDR3 is 15 amino acids long. Germline V gene lookup returns CDR1 SGDLS and CDR2 YYNGEE. Trimming left V 0 bases short and J 0 bases short, with 4 bases between. DNA for the CDR3: TGTGCCAGCAGCGTAGTTGGCTCCTATAATTCACCCCTCCACTTT. It codes for CASSVVGSYNSPLHF.

The chain couples TRBV29-1 to TRBJ2-7, with 8 bases that match TRBD1. This CDR3 comprises 15 residues. Germline V lookup: CDR1 SQVTM, CDR2 ANQGSEA. J lost 2 bases, V lost 0 bases, and 6 bases had no gene match. CDR3 coding DNA: TGCAGCGTTGAAGACGGGACAGGAACTACCTACGAGCAGTACTTC. This encodes CSVEDGTGTTYEQYF.

This sequence joins TRBV6-1 and TRBJ1-1; no definite D call. V lost 2 bases and J 6 bases, leaving 16 bases between the germline ends. The CDR3 sequence is 15 residues long. CDR1 and CDR2 from the germline V gene are MNHNS and SASEGT. CDR3 DNA sequence: TGTGCCAGCAGTGAATTCGGGCGTACCATGGCTGAAGCTTTCTTT. It codes for CASSEFGRTMAEAFF.

The CDR3 DNA reads TGTGCCAGCAGTGGTTTCGAAACGGGGTACACTGAAGCTTTCTTT. Protein sequence: CASSGFETGYTEAFF. The chain uses TRBV25-1 and TRBJ1-1; D unresolved. This CDR3 has 15 amino acids. Germline V lookup: CDR1 MGHDK, CDR2 SYGVNS. Trimming shortened V by 4 bases and J by 3 bases, and 15 bases separated the two germline ends.

CDR3 sequence (DNA): TGTGCCAGCAGTGAAGGACCTTTCAATGAGCAGTTCTTC. It encodes CASSEGPFNEQFF. The chain combines TRBV2 with TRBJ2-1; D not certain. CDR1 is SNHLY, CDR2 FYNNEI, per germline. Between the trimmed V and J ends, which lost 1 base and 6 bases, there was a span of 7 bases. CDR3 length: 13 residues.

In its sample, this clone was seen a few times. The CDR3 DNA sequence: TGTGCCAGCAGCTCCGAAGGAGGGGGGGAAAAACTGTTTTTT. Its protein product is CASSSEGGGEKLFF. The chain combines TRBV7-9 with TRBJ1-4, with D possibly being TRBD1 (6 bases). This CDR3 has 14 amino acids. Per the germline V gene, CDR1 is SEHNR and CDR2 is FQNEAQ (reference sequence). Trimming shortened V by 4 bases and J by 8 bases, and 14 bases separated the two germline ends. Variable domain in full (rest from reference TRBV7-9 and TRBJ1-4): DTGVSQNPRHKITKRGQNVTFRCDPISEHNRLYWYRQTLGQGPEFLTYFQNEAQLEKSRLLSDRFSAERPKGSFSTLEIQRTEQGDSAMYLCASSSEGGGEKLFFGSGTQLSVL.